These T cell receptor beta chains were read from a single sample in a study of T cell responses to AZD1222 COVID-19 vaccine. Sequencing was performed with immunoSEQ multiplex PCR; in TCRdb, only in-frame clones are kept and a portion is missing. The sample holds some 89,000 clones; more than 75% are singletons and the top ten take 3%. Sample: peripheral blood, taken on day 0 of AZD1222 vaccination. These receptors were obtained from an adult in good health. Each CDR3 is given with its conserved first and last residue. Each record gives: D gene, clone size, V gene, J gene, CDR3 protein, CDR3 DNA. The D gene is left open where the match is weak. Some rows have no size entry. The others give once, few or many, or a class for an expanded clone.

D gene: .
clone size: .
V gene: TRBV6-5
J gene: TRBJ1-2
CDR3 protein: CASSYGTGGAGYTF
CDR3 DNA: TGTGCCAGCAGTTACGGTACAGGTGGGGCTGGCTACACCTTC

D gene: TRBD1
clone size: once
V gene: TRBV5-1
J gene: TRBJ1-2
CDR3 protein: CASSLDGQVGYTF
CDR3 DNA: TGCGCCAGCAGCTTGGACGGACAGGTTGGCTACACCTTC

D gene: .
clone size: .
V gene: TRBV10-2
J gene: TRBJ1-1
CDR3 protein: CASSDSGTGRVNTEAFF
CDR3 DNA: TGCGCCAGCAGTGATTCCGGAACAGGGAGAGTGAACACTGAAGCTTTCTTT

D gene: .
clone size: .
V gene: TRBV7-9
J gene: TRBJ2-7
CDR3 protein: CASSPPPSVSRYPEQYF
CDR3 DNA: TGTGCCAGCAGCCCCCCCCCTTCGGTAAGCAGATACCCCGAGCAGTACTTC

D gene: TRBD1
clone size: .
V gene: TRBV27
J gene: TRBJ1-5
CDR3 protein: CASRVTGAGNQPQHF
CDR3 DNA: TGTGCCAGCAGGGTCACAGGGGCGGGTAATCAGCCCCAGCATTTT

D gene: TRBD1
clone size: .
V gene: TRBV30
J gene: TRBJ1-2
CDR3 protein: CAWAFRDRGSRDGYTF
CDR3 DNA: TGTGCCTGGGCTTTCCGGGACAGGGGTAGTAGGGATGGCTACACCTTC

D gene: .
clone size: .
V gene: TRBV7-9
J gene: TRBJ1-3
CDR3 protein: CASSQREPTAFRAGNTIYF
CDR3 DNA: TGTGCCAGCAGCCAACGGGAGCCGACAGCCTTCAGAGCTGGAAACACCATATATTTT

D gene: TRBD1
clone size: once
V gene: TRBV4-2
J gene: TRBJ2-3
CDR3 protein: CASSQAVGGSTDTQYF
CDR3 DNA: TGTGCCAGCAGCCAAGCGGTAGGGGGCAGCACAGATACGCAGTATTTT

D gene: TRBD2
clone size: .
V gene: TRBV6-5
J gene: TRBJ2-7
CDR3 protein: CASSTPSGLNEQYF
CDR3 DNA: TGTGCCAGCAGTACACCTAGCGGCCTCAACGAGCAGTACTTC

D gene: .
clone size: .
V gene: TRBV6-5
J gene: TRBJ1-5
CDR3 protein: CASRLKVDSNQPQHF
CDR3 DNA: TGTGCCAGCAGACTCAAGGTGGATAGCAATCAGCCCCAGCATTTT

D gene: .
clone size: .
V gene: TRBV5-1
J gene: TRBJ2-5
CDR3 protein: CASSLVPGEETQYF
CDR3 DNA: TGCGCCAGCAGCTTGGTCCCCGGGGAAGAGACCCAGTACTTC

D gene: .
clone size: .
V gene: TRBV27
J gene: TRBJ1-4
CDR3 protein: CASSLYGQWSSRLVF
CDR3 DNA: TGTGCCAGCAGTTTATACGGACAGTGGAGTTCCCGGCTTGTTTTT

D gene: .
clone size: .
V gene: TRBV27
J gene: TRBJ2-3
CDR3 protein: CASSLRSSTDTQYF
CDR3 DNA: TGTGCCAGCAGTTTAAGATCTAGCACAGATACGCAGTATTTT

D gene: TRBD1
clone size: .
V gene: TRBV7-3
J gene: TRBJ1-1
CDR3 protein: CASSIGTGDQAFF
CDR3 DNA: TGTGCCAGCAGCATCGGGACAGGGGATCAAGCTTTCTTT

D gene: TRBD1
clone size: .
V gene: TRBV6-5
J gene: TRBJ2-2
CDR3 protein: CASSGTGGWGELFF
CDR3 DNA: TGTGCCAGCAGCGGGACAGGGGGCTGGGGGGAGCTGTTTTTT

D gene: .
clone size: .
V gene: TRBV5-1
J gene: TRBJ2-1
CDR3 protein: CASSTAETYNEQFF
CDR3 DNA: TGCGCCAGCAGCACCGCAGAGACCTACAATGAGCAGTTCTTC

D gene: .
clone size: .
V gene: TRBV5-1
J gene: TRBJ1-1
CDR3 protein: CASSEPQGQGAFF
CDR3 DNA: TGCGCCAGCAGCGAGCCGCAAGGGCAGGGAGCTTTCTTT

D gene: .
clone size: .
V gene: TRBV7-9
J gene: TRBJ1-4
CDR3 protein: CASSLARGAGEKLFF
CDR3 DNA: TGTGCCAGCAGCTTAGCCCGGGGGGCTGGTGAAAAACTGTTTTTT

D gene: .
clone size: .
V gene: TRBV18
J gene: TRBJ1-5
CDR3 protein: CASSAGTSSNQPQHF
CDR3 DNA: TGTGCCAGCTCAGCCGGGACATCGAGCAATCAGCCCCAGCATTTT

D gene: TRBD2
clone size: many
V gene: TRBV29-1
J gene: TRBJ2-1
CDR3 protein: CSVFGLAETNEQFF
CDR3 DNA: TGCAGCGTTTTCGGACTAGCGGAGACCAATGAGCAGTTCTTC

D gene: .
clone size: .
V gene: TRBV7-6
J gene: TRBJ2-7
CDR3 protein: CASSLVGTDEQYF
CDR3 DNA: TGTGCCAGCAGCTTAGTAGGGACCGACGAGCAGTACTTC

D gene: .
clone size: once
V gene: TRBV7-3
J gene: TRBJ2-1
CDR3 protein: CASSLRKGNEQFF
CDR3 DNA: TGTGCCAGCAGCTTAAGGAAAGGGAATGAGCAGTTCTTC

D gene: .
clone size: few
V gene: TRBV3-1/TRBV3-2
J gene: TRBJ2-7
CDR3 protein: CASSHGGSEQYF
CDR3 DNA: TGTGCCAGCAGCCACGGGGGCTCGGAGCAGTACTTC

D gene: TRBD1
clone size: .
V gene: TRBV19
J gene: TRBJ1-2
CDR3 protein: CASSRQGGTNGYTF
CDR3 DNA: TGTGCCAGTAGCCGACAGGGGGGTACGAACGGCTACACCTTC